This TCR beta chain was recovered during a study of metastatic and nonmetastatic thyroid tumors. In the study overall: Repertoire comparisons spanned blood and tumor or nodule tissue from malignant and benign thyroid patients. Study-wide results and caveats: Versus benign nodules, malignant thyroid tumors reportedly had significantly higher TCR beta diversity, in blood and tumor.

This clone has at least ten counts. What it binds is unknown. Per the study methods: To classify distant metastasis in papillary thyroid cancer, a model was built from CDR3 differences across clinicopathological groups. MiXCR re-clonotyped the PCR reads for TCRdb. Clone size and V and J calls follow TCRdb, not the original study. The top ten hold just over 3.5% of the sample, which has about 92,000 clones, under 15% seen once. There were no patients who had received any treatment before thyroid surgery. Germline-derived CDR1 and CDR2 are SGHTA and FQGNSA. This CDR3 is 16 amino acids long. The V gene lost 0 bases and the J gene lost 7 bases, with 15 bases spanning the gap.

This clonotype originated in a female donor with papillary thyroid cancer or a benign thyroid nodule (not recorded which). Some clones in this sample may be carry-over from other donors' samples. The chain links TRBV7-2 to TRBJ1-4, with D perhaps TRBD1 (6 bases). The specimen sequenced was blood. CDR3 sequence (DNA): TGTGCCAGCAGCTTAGCAGGGGGGGCGCTTGGTGAAAAACTGTTTTTT. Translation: CASSLAGGALGEKLFF.